This TCR beta chain was found in a study of cytomegalovirus exposure and HLA in healthy donors. Whole-study findings and limits: In vitro, three CMV-associated chains proved specific for CMV antigens. Overall, some 160 TCR beta chains were annotated as cytomegalovirus-associated. High sensitivity and specificity were reportedly achieved when the classifier diagnosed cytomegalovirus status.

An approximately 120-subject validation cohort, separate from the approximately 720-subject first cohort, supplied the donors. V shed 3 bases and J 9 bases; nucleotides not matched to a gene: 7. CDR3 length: 14 residues. CDR1 and CDR2 (germline): SGDLS, YYNGEE. The assay was immunoSEQ multiplex PCR, and TCRdb's table has in-frame clones only and misses some. This table holds about 150,000 clones, 85% to 90% found once. Comment on this clone: Its antigen is still unknown.

Sequenced: PBMCs. The TCR originated in a woman younger than 30 in good health and CMV-seropositive. The V and J genes are TRBV9 and TRBJ2-2, with 8 nucleotides matching TRBD2. Here the CDR3 reads CASSATSGGRELFF. Written as DNA, the CDR3 is TGTGCCAGCAGCGCCACTAGCGGTGGGCGGGAGCTGTTTTTT.